These 2 T cell receptor beta chains came from one sample sequenced in a study of blood T cells in healthy people across ages. PCR was performed a second time for about 6 to 12 cycles using a sample-barcoded 5' primer and a J-beta primer mix. TCRdb analysed the 5' RACE reads with MiXCR anew, one entry per CDR3 protein. The table lists 1.5 million to 2 million distinct CDR3 sequences, 28% of them singletons. The sequencing input was blood. These receptors were obtained from a woman in her 30s in good health.

The rearrangement uses TRBV5-1 and TRBJ2-2, with D unresolved. Germline V gives CDR1 SGHRS, CDR2 YFSETQ. CDR3 length: 12 amino acids. V was clipped by 0 bases and J by 11 bases, with 8 bases between them. The CDR3 is CASSLGPFELFF. The DNA of the CDR3 is TGCGCCAGCAGCTTGGGGCCGTTTGAGCTGTTTTTT.

V and J are TRBV24-1 and TRBJ2-1; TRBD2 aligns across 11 bases. The V gene end was trimmed by 3 bases and the J gene end by 6 bases; junction bases not matched to a gene: 18. Germline lookup yields CDR1 KGHDR and CDR2 SFDVKD. CDR3 length: 20 amino acids. The chain's CDR3 is CATSDATGTSGRGTCNEQFF. The CDR3 DNA sequence: TGTGCCACCAGTGATGCCACCGGGACTAGCGGTAGGGGCACCTGCAATGAGCAGTTCTTC.